This T cell receptor (beta chain) comes out of a study of cytomegalovirus exposure and HLA in healthy donors. Germline V gene lookup returns CDR1 MNHNS and CDR2 SASEGT. Trimming removed 6 bases from V and 2 bases from J; junction bases left unmatched: 6. This CDR3 spans 15 amino acids. Use of 60 Vbeta and 13 Jbeta primers characterized the PCR. Assay: immunoSEQ multiplex PCR; the TCRdb copy retains only in-frame clones and omits some. The table has 190,000 or so clones, over 80% seen once. The receptor's source is a woman in her 50s in good health and CMV-seropositive. This chain uses TRBV6-1 with TRBJ2-7, with 11 bases matching TRBD1. Sequenced material: PBMCs. The CDR3 region has the DNA TGTGCCAGCAGACGCATGGGACAGGGGGCCTACGAGCAGTACTTC. This encodes CASRRMGQGAYEQYF.